The 27 T cell receptor beta chains reported below all come from one sample, sequenced in a study of shared clonotypes between healthy human individuals. Here immunoSEQ multiplex PCR was the method, and the copy in TCRdb shows in-frame clones only, minus some. This table has more than 80,000 clones, about two thirds appearing once. The specimen was memory CD8+ T cells sorted from blood. Subset denoted: CD45RO+ cells pooled with CCR7-negative TemRA cells. These receptor sequences come from a man aged 25-45 years in good health.

The table lists this clone with a count of one. CDR3 sequence: CSVQGLSTETQYF. CDR3 DNA sequence: TGCAGCGTTCAAGGTCTCTCCACAGAGACCCAGTACTTC. The rearrangement links TRBV29-1 to TRBJ2-5, with D uncertain. Between the trimmed V and J ends, which lost 5 bases and 4 bases, there was a span of 14 bases. The CDR3 is 13 amino acids. In germline, CDR1 is SQVTM, CDR2 ANQGSEA.

The CDR3 nucleotides are TGTGCCTGGTGGGTAGGCAGGGGAATCGGTGGCTACACCTTC. It is translated as CAWWVGRGIGGYTF. V gene TRBV30 combines with J gene TRBJ1-2; D is perhaps TRBD1 (6 bases). Trimming took off 5 bases at V and 7 bases at J, with 20 bases between the two ends. The CDR3 totals 14 residues. Germline CDR1 reads GTSNPN; CDR2 reads SVGIG (reference sequence).

This chain connects TRBV29-1 to TRBJ2-5; 11 nucleotides line up with TRBD2. This CDR3 is 16 amino acids long. Looked up from germline, CDR1 is SQVTM and CDR2 is ANQGSEA. V was clipped by 4 bases and J by 2 bases; unmatched bases: 9. CDR3 residues: CSVALASGRLQETQYF. The CDR3 DNA sequence: TGCAGCGTTGCGTTGGCTAGCGGGAGGCTACAAGAGACCCAGTACTTC.

The chain couples TRBV10-1 to TRBJ1-1; 8 nucleotides line up with TRBD1. The CDR3 spans 13 residues. The V segment lost 7 bases and the J segment 5 bases; nucleotides outside the gene matches: 6. In germline, CDR1 is WNHNN, CDR2 SYGVQD (reference sequence). This chain's CDR3 is CASTRDRLTEAFF. CDR3 sequence (DNA): TGCGCCAGCACCCGGGACAGGTTGACTGAAGCTTTCTTT.

The chain has TRBV19 and TRBJ2-1, with 10 positions matching TRBD2. V lost 5 bases and J lost 3; bases outside the gene matches: 7. Germline CDR1 LNHDA, CDR2 SQIVND (reference sequence). CDR3 length: 16 residues. The CDR3 sequence is CASSVLTSGLYNEQFF. In DNA form, the CDR3 reads TGTGCCAGTAGTGTCCTGACTAGCGGGCTCTACAATGAGCAGTTCTTC. Looking up the rest from reference TRBV19 and TRBJ2-1 gives the full variable domain: DGGITQSPKYLFRKEGQNVTLSCEQNLNHDAMYWYRQDPGQGLRLIYYSQIVNDFQKGDIAEGYSVSREKKESFPLTVTSAQKNPTAFYLCASSVLTSGLYNEQFFGPGTRLTVL.

With regard to this clone: A far larger clone is one base from this, pointing to a likely read error. The chain has TRBV7-8 and TRBJ2-7, with D unclear. The CDR3 is 11 amino acids. Germline V gives CDR1 SGHVS, CDR2 FQNEAQ. V lost 2 bases to trimming and J lost 2 bases, with 1 base between them. For the CDR3, the DNA is TGTGCCAGCAGCTTAACCTACGAGCAGTACTTC. It specifies CASSLTYEQYF.

V and J are TRBV25-1 and TRBJ1-4; no reliable D call. This CDR3 is 15 amino acids long. Germline-derived CDR1 and CDR2 are MGHDK and SYGVNS. V was clipped by 1 base and J by 6 bases, with 12 bases between them. The CDR3 protein is CASSEFGGRDEKLFF. The DNA of the CDR3 is TGTGCCAGCAGTGAATTTGGTGGTCGCGATGAAAAACTGTTTTTT.

This clone was seen repeatedly, ten times or more. This chain connects TRBV6-4 to TRBJ2-3, with 10 bases aligning to TRBD2. Germline lookup yields CDR1 MRHNA and CDR2 SNTAGT. The CDR3 consists of 15 residues. J was trimmed by 2 bases and V by 6 bases; bases with no gene match: 5. CDR3 amino acids: CASSPLAGDTDTQYF. The CDR3 bases are TGTGCCAGCAGCCCTCTAGCGGGAGACACAGATACGCAGTATTTT.

The V call is TRBV7-2, the J call TRBJ2-5; D gene unclear. Matching the DNA end better, TRBJ2-7 makes the J call doubtful. The CDR3 contains 14 residues. Germline CDR1 is SGHTA and CDR2 is FQGNSA. The CDR3 coding sequence is TGTGCCAGCAGCTTTGGTCGGAGCCCCTACGAGCAGTACTTC. Amino acid sequence: CASSFGRSPYEQYF.

The chain uses TRBV27 and TRBJ2-1, with 12 bases lining up with TRBD2. Germline trimming cut 7 bases from V and 4 bases from J; bases unmatched to any gene: 5. Germline V gives CDR1 MNHEY, CDR2 SMNVEV (reference sequence). This CDR3 is 15 amino acids long. Here the CDR3 DNA reads TGTGCCAGCACCCCACTAGCGGGAGGTTACAATGAGCAGTTCTTC. Translating gives CASTPLAGGYNEQFF.

The chain has TRBV27 and TRBJ2-5, with D tentatively TRBD2 (5 bases). Trimming took 5 bases from V and 9 from J, leaving 13 bases between them. This CDR3 region has 12 residues. CDR1 is MNHEY, CDR2 SMNVEV, per germline (reference sequence). CDR3 bases: TGTGCCAGCAGTCCATCCCGGGGAGCCCAGTACTTC. It encodes CASSPSRGAQYF.

In regard to this clone: This is likely an artifact of a read error, given a far larger clone one base away. The chain uses TRBV6-4 and TRBJ1-2; no firm D call. Trimming left V 4 bases short and J 4 bases short, with 13 bases between. The V gene's germline CDR1 is MRHNA and CDR2 SNTAGT. The CDR3 spans 14 residues. CDR3 region: CASSGSAESYGYTF. CDR3 bases: TGTGCCAGCAGTGGCTCGGCGGAGAGCTATGGCTACACCTTC.

At least ten counts were recorded for this clone. This chain links TRBV15 with TRBJ2-5; 10 bases map to TRBD1. The CDR3 loop spans 15 amino acids. V lost 1 base and J lost 4; bases outside the gene matches: 3. Germline CDR1 is LNHNV and CDR2 is YYDKDF (reference sequence). The CDR3, as DNA: TGTGCCACCAGCAGAGTGACAGGGGGCTCAGAGACCCAGTACTTC. This translates into CATSRVTGGSETQYF. Full variable domain (missing parts from reference TRBV15 and TRBJ2-5): DAMVIQNPRYQVTQFGKPVTLSCSQTLNHNVMYWYQQKSSQAPKLLFHYYDKDFNNEADTPDNFQSRRPNTSFCFLDIRSPGLGDTAMYLCATSRVTGGSETQYFGPGTRLLVL.

This clone was counted once. This likely traces to a read error, being one base from a far larger clone. The sample carries other DNA sequences with the same CDR3. The V and J genes are TRBV7-9 and TRBJ2-7; D remains unclear. CDR1 and CDR2 (germline): SEHNR, FQNEAQ (reference sequence). CDR3 size: 11 residues. Between the trimmed V and J ends, which lost 5 bases and 4 bases, there was a span of 6 bases. DNA of the CDR3: TGTGCCAGCAGCCCCGGGTACGAGCAGTACTTC. Protein product: CASSPGYEQYF.

This chain joins TRBV10-3 and TRBJ2-2; the match to TRBD2 covers 10 bases. The germline gives CDR1 ENHRY, CDR2 SYGVKD. The CDR3 loop spans 14 amino acids. Trimming removed 5 bases from V and 6 bases from J; junction bases left unmatched: 3. In DNA form, the CDR3 reads TGTGCCATCAGTAGCGGGAGGGCTGCCGGGGAGCTGTTTTTT. As protein: CAISSGRAAGELFF.

The gene calls are TRBV19 and TRBJ2-6; unclear D gene. Trimming took 9 bases from V and 0 from J, leaving 9 bases between them. Looked up from germline, CDR1 is LNHDA and CDR2 is SQIVND (reference sequence). CDR3 length: 14 amino acids. This CDR3 reads CASRDISGANVLTF. The CDR3 region has the DNA TGTGCCAGCCGAGATATCTCTGGGGCCAACGTCCTGACTTTC.

The V and J genes are TRBV25-1 and TRBJ2-7; 13 bases line up with TRBD2. This CDR3 is built from 18 residues. The germline V gene has CDR1 MGHDK and CDR2 SYGVNS. Unmatched junction bases numbered 11, after V lost 4 bases and J lost 2 bases. The CDR3 DNA is TGTGCCAGCAGTGGTGGACTAGCGGGAGCCACTGAAACCTACGAGCAGTACTTC. This codes for CASSGGLAGATETYEQYF.

The rearrangement uses TRBV2 and TRBJ2-1; no definite D call. CDR1 and CDR2 (germline): SNHLY, FYNNEI. V lost 3 bases and J 8 bases, leaving 2 bases between the germline ends. The CDR3 length is 10 residues. The chain's CDR3 is CASSDYEQFF. CDR3 DNA sequence: TGTGCCAGCAGTGACTATGAGCAGTTCTTC.

The chain has TRBV5-6 and TRBJ2-7; unclear D gene. CDR3 size: 13 residues. Trimming took 0 bases from V and 2 from J, leaving 6 bases between them. Per the germline V gene, CDR1 is SGHDT and CDR2 is YYEEEE. The chain's CDR3 is CASSLGWAYEQYF. The CDR3 nucleotides read TGTGCCAGCAGCTTGGGATGGGCCTACGAGCAGTACTTC.

The chain links TRBV28 to TRBJ2-7; the D gene is possibly TRBD2 (6 bases). This CDR3 spans 14 amino acids. Per the germline V gene, CDR1 is MDHEN and CDR2 is SYDVKM. V dropped 7 bases and J dropped 2 bases, with 15 bases sitting between them. In nucleotides, the CDR3 is TGTGCCAGCACCGGCGGGGAGACAGCCTACGAGCAGTACTTC. Amino acid sequence: CASTGGETAYEQYF. Full variable domain (rest looked up from reference TRBV28 and TRBJ2-7): DVKVTQSSRYLVKRTGEKVFLECVQDMDHENMFWYRQDPGLGLRLIYFSYDVKMKEKGDIPEGYSVSREKKERFSLILESASTNQTSMYLCASTGGETAYEQYFGPGTRLTVT.

This clone was seen repeatedly, ten times or more. The chain joins TRBV15 to TRBJ2-1; possible D gene TRBD2, 7 bases. The ends were cut back, 1 base at V and 3 bases at J, with 13 bases in the middle. This CDR3 is 16 amino acids long. CDR1 and CDR2 from the germline V gene are LNHNV and YYDKDF (reference sequence). In DNA form, the CDR3 reads TGTGCCACCAGCAGAGCCCGGGGAGGGGGCTACAATGAGCAGTTCTTC. The encoded protein is CATSRARGGGYNEQFF.

The V and J genes are TRBV4-1 and TRBJ2-1, with 8 bases that match TRBD2. The CDR3 runs 15 residues. The germline V gene encodes CDR1 MGHRA and CDR2 YSYEKL. With 0 bases clipped from V and 8 bases from J, the junction kept 6 bases outside the gene matches. The CDR3 region is CASSQELAAFDEQFF. The CDR3 coding sequence is TGCGCCAGCAGCCAAGAACTAGCGGCATTTGATGAGCAGTTCTTC.

The chain recombines TRBV5-4 with TRBJ2-5; 9 bases map to TRBD2. After removal of 4 bases from V and 7 bases from J, the junction contained 11 bases not matched to a gene. This CDR3 has 15 amino acids. Per germline, CDR1 SGHNT and CDR2 YYREEE (reference sequence). The CDR3 DNA reads TGTGCCAGCAGCCGAGCGGGAGGTAGCGTGTGGACCCAGTACTTC. It codes for CASSRAGGSVWTQYF.

This clone was picked up a small number of times. The chain carries TRBV4-3 and TRBJ2-7; weak D call: TRBD2 (5 bases). Trimming left V 1 base short and J 2 bases short, with 15 bases between. This CDR3 has 16 residues. CDR1 and CDR2 from the germline V gene are LGHNA and YSLEER. CDR3 nucleotide sequence: TGCGCCAGCAGCCAAGCACACACGGGGAATGCCTACGAGCAGTACTTC. Its translation is CASSQAHTGNAYEQYF.

For the CDR3, the DNA is TGTGCCAGTAGTCTCAGAACTCTGGGCGAGCAGTACTTC. Its translation: CASSLRTLGEQYF. The V and J genes are TRBV19 and TRBJ2-7; D not certain. Per the germline V gene, CDR1 is LNHDA and CDR2 is SQIVND (reference sequence). Between the trimmed V and J ends, which lost 5 bases and 6 bases, there was a span of 14 bases. The CDR3 is 13 residues long.

J is TRBJ2-7 and V is TRBV5-8, with 7 bases matching TRBD1. CDR1 and CDR2 (germline): SGHTS, YDEGEE. Trimming cost V 4 bases and J 2 bases; bases outside gene matches: 6. The length of the CDR3 is 14 residues. The CDR3 loop is CASSAPGQPYEQYF. CDR3 DNA: TGTGCCAGCAGCGCCCCGGGACAGCCCTACGAGCAGTACTTC.

This clone appeared once. This rearrangement joins TRBV11-3 to TRBJ2-2, with 10 bases lining up with TRBD1. CDR3 length equals 16 residues. The V gene's germline CDR1 is SGHNT and CDR2 YENEEA. V lost 2 bases and J lost 4; bases outside the gene matches: 4. CDR3 sequence: CASSLHGQGGTGELFF. The CDR3 DNA reads as TGTGCCAGCAGCTTACACGGACAGGGGGGCACCGGGGAGCTGTTTTTT.